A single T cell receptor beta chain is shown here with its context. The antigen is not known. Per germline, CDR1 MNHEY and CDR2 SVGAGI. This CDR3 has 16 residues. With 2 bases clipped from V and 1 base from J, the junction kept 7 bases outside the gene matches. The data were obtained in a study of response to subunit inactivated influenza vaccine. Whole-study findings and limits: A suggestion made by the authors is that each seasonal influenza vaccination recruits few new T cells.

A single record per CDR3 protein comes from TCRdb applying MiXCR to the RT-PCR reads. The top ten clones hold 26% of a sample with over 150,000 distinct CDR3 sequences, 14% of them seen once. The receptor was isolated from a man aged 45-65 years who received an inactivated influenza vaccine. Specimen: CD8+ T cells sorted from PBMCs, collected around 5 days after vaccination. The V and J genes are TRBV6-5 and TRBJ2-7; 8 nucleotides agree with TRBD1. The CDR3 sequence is CASSYHDRGLSYEQYF. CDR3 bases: TGTGCCAGCAGTTACCATGACAGGGGACTTTCCTACGAGCAGTACTTC.